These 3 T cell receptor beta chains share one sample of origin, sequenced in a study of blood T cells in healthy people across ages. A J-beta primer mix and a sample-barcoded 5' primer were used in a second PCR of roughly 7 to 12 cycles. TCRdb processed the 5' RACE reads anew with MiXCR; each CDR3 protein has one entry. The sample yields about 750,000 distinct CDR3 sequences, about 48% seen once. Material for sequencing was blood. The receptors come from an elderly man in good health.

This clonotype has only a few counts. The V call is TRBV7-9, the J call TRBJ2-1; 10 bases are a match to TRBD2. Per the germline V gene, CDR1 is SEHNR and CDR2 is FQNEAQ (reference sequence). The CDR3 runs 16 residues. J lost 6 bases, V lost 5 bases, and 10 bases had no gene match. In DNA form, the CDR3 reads TGTGCCAGCAGCCCCCCCGGACTAGCGGCAGGCAATGAGCAGTTCTTC. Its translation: CASSPPGLAAGNEQFF. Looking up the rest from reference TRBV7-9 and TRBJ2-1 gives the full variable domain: DTGVSQNPRHKITKRGQNVTFRCDPISEHNRLYWYRQTLGQGPEFLTYFQNEAQLEKSRLLSDRFSAERPKGSFSTLEIQRTEQGDSAMYLCASSPPGLAAGNEQFFGPGTRLTVL.

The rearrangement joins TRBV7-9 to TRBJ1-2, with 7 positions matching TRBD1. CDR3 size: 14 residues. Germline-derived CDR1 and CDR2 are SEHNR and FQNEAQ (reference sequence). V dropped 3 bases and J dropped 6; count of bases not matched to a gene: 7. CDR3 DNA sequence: TGTGCCAGCAGCTTCAGTAGAGACAGGGATGGCTACACCTTC. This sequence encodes CASSFSRDRDGYTF. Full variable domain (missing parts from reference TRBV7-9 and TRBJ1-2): DTGVSQNPRHKITKRGQNVTFRCDPISEHNRLYWYRQTLGQGPEFLTYFQNEAQLEKSRLLSDRFSAERPKGSFSTLEIQRTEQGDSAMYLCASSFSRDRDGYTFGSGTRLTVV.

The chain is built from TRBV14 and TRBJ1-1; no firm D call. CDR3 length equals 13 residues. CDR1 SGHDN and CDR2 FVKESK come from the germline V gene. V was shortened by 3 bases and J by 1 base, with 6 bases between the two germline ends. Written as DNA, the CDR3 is TGTGCCAGCAGCCAGAACAGGAACACTGAAGCTTTCTTT. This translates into CASSQNRNTEAFF.